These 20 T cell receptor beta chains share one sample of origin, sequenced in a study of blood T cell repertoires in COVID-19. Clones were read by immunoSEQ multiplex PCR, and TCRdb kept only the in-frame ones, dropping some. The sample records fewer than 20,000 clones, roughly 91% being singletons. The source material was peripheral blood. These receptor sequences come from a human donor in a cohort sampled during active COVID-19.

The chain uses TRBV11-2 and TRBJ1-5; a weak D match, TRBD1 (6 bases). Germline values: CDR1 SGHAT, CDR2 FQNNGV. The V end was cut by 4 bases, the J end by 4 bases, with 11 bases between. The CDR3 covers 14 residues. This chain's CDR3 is CASSSYRANQPQHF. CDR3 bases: TGTGCCAGCAGCTCATACAGGGCGAATCAGCCCCAGCATTTT. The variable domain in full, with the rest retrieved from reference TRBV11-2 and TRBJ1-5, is EAGVAQSPRYKIIEKRQSVAFWCNPISGHATLYWYQQILGQGPKLLIQFQNNGVVDDSQLPKDRFSAERLKGVDSTLKIQPAKLEDSAVYLCASSSYRANQPQHFGDGTRLSIL.

The CDR3 nucleotides are TGTGCCACCAGCAGACGTAGGCGGGGGGGCCTGGGTGGAGAGACCCAGTACTTC. Amino acids: CATSRRRRGGLGGETQYF. The V gene is TRBV15, the J gene TRBJ2-5; 9 bases are a match to TRBD2. Germline CDR1 is LNHNV and CDR2 is YYDKDF (reference sequence). V lost 2 bases to trimming and J lost 4 bases; unmatched junction nucleotides: 14. The CDR3 is 18 residues long.

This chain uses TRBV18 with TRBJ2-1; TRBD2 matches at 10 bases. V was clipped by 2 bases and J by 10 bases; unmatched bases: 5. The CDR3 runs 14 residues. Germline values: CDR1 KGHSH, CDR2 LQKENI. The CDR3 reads CASSPLAGGPEQFF. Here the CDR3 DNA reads TGTGCCAGCTCACCATTAGCGGGAGGCCCCGAGCAGTTCTTC.

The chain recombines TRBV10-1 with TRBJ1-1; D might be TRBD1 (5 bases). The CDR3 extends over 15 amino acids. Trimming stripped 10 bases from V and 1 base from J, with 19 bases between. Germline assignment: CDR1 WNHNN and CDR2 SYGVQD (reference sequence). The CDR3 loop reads CATFPHGGENTEAFF. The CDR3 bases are TGCGCCACCTTTCCTCACGGAGGGGAGAACACTGAAGCTTTCTTT.

The CDR3 DNA sequence: TGTGCTAGTGGTTTGCCGGGACAGCCCACATATGGCTACACCTTC. This codes for CASGLPGQPTYGYTF. J is TRBJ1-2 and V is TRBV12-5, with TRBD1 identical over 7 bases. Germline values: CDR1 LGHNT, CDR2 FRNRAP. With 2 bases clipped from V and 5 bases from J, the junction kept 8 bases outside the gene matches. The CDR3 spans 15 residues.

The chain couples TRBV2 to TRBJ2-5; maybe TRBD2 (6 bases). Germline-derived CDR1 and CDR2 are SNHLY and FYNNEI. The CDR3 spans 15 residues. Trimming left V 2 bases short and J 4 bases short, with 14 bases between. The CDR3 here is CASSERSSGRETQYF. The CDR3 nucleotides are TGTGCCAGCAGTGAAAGGAGTAGCGGCCGAGAGACCCAGTACTTC.

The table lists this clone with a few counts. CDR3 in amino acids: CASSLRQPPYEQYF. The CDR3 coding sequence is TGTGCCAGCAGCTTGAGGCAGCCGCCCTACGAGCAGTACTTC. The genes are TRBV7-8 and TRBJ2-7; D is unclear. This CDR3 contains 14 residues. The germline V and J ends were trimmed by 3 bases and 2 bases, with 11 bases remaining between them. Germline V lookup: CDR1 SGHVS, CDR2 FQNEAQ.

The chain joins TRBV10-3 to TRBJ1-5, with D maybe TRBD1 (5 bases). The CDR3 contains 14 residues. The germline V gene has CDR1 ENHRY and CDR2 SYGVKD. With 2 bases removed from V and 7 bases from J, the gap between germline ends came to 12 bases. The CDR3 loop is CAISEGGVPQPQHF. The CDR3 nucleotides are TGTGCCATCAGTGAGGGGGGGGTGCCCCAGCCCCAGCATTTT.

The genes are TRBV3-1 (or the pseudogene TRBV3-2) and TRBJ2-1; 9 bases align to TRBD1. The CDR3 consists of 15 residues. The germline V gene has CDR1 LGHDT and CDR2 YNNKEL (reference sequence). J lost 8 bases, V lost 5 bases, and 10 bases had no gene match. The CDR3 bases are TGTGCCAGCAGCTGGCCGGGACAGGGACGGGATGAGCAGTTCTTC. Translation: CASSWPGQGRDEQFF.

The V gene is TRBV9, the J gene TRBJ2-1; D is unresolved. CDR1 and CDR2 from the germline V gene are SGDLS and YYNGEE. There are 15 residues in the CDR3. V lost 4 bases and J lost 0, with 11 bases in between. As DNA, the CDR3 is TGTGCCAGCAGCCCCTATGCCGGCTCCTACAATGAGCAGTTCTTC. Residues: CASSPYAGSYNEQFF. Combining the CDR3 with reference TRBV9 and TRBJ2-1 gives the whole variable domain DSGVTQTPKHLITATGQRVTLRCSPRSGDLSVYWYQQSLDQGLQFLIQYYNGEERAKGNILERFSAQQFPDLHSELNLSSLELGDSALYFCASSPYAGSYNEQFFGPGTRLTVL.

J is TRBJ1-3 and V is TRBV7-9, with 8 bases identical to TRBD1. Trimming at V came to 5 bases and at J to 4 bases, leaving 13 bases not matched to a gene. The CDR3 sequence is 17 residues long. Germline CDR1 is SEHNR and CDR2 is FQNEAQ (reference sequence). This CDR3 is CASSPGFRGRSGNTIYF. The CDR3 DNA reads TGTGCCAGCAGCCCAGGTTTCAGGGGGCGTTCAGGAAACACCATATATTTT.

The CDR3 sequence: CASSLGTGERQYF. The CDR3 DNA follows: TGTGCCAGCAGCTTAGGGACAGGGGAAAGGCAGTACTTC. J is TRBJ2-7 and V is TRBV11-3; 9 nucleotides agree with TRBD1. V lost 1 base and J lost 9; bases outside the gene matches: 4. Per germline, CDR1 SGHNT and CDR2 YENEEA. The CDR3 length is 13 residues. Filled out from reference TRBV11-3 and TRBJ2-7, the complete variable domain reads EAGVVQSPRYKIIEKKQPVAFWCNPISGHNTLYWYLQNLGQGPELLIRYENEEAVDDSQLPKDRFSAERLKGVDSTLKIQPAELGDSAVYLCASSLGTGERQYFGPGTRLTVT.

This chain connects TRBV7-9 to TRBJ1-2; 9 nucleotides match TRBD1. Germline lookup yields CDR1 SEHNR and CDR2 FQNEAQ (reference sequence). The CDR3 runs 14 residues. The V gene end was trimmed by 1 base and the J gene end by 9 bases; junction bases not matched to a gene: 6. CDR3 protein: CASSLDLGQGSYTF. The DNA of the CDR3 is TGTGCCAGCAGCTTAGATCTGGGACAGGGTAGCTACACCTTC.

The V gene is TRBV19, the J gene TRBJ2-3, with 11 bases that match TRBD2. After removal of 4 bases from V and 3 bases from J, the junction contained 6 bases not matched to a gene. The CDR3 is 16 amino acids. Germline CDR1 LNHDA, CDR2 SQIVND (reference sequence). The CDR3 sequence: CASSKIAGGITDTQYF. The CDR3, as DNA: TGTGCCAGTAGTAAAATAGCGGGGGGGATTACAGATACGCAGTATTTT. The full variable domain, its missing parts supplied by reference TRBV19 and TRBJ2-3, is DGGITQSPKYLFRKEGQNVTLSCEQNLNHDAMYWYRQDPGQGLRLIYYSQIVNDFQKGDIAEGYSVSREKKESFPLTVTSAQKNPTAFYLCASSKIAGGITDTQYFGPGTRLTVL.

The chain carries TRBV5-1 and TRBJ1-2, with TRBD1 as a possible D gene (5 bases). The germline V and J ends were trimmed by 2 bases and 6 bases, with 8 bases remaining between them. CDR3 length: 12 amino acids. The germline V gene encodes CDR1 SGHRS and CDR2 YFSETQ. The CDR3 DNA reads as TGCGCCAGCAGCTTAATAGGGGATGGCTACACCTTC. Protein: CASSLIGDGYTF.

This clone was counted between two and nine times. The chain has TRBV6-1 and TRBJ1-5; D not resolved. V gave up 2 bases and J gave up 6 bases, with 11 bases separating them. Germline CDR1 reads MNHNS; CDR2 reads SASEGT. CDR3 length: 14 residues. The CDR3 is CASSETRAGQPQHF. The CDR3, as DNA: TGTGCCAGCAGTGAAACTAGGGCTGGTCAGCCCCAGCATTTT.

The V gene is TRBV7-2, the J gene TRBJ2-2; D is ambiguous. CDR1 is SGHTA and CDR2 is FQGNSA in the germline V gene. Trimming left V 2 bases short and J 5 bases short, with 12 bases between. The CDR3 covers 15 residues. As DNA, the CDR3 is TGTGCCAGCAGCTTAAGGTCAGGAAAAACCGGGGAGCTGTTTTTT. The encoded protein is CASSLRSGKTGELFF.

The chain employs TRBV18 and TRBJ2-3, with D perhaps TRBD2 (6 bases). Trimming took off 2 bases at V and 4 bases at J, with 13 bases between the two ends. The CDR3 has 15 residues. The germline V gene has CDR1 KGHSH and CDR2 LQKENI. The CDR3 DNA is TGTGCCAGCTCACCAGGGACCGGCGGGGCAGATACGCAGTATTTT. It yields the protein CASSPGTGGADTQYF.

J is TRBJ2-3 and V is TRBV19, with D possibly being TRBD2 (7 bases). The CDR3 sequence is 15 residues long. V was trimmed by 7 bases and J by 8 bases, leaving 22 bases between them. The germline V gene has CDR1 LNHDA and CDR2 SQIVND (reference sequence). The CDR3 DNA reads TGTGCCAGTACCGACCCAAGGGGGACTAAAGTTACGCAGTATTTT. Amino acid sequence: CASTDPRGTKVTQYF.

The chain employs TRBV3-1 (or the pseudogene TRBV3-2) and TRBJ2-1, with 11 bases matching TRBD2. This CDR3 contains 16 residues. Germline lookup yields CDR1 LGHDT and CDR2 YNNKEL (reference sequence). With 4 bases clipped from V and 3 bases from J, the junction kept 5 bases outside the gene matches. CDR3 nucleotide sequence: TGTGCCAGCAGCCTCCCCGGGACTAGCGGCTACAATGAGCAGTTCTTC. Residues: CASSLPGTSGYNEQFF.